Here is one T cell receptor beta chain with its context. Its antigen remains unidentified. This sample is part of a study of lymphopenia after photon versus proton radiotherapy. Study-wide results and caveats: Under photons, naive T cells and diversity fell while effector/memory populations rose. Post-nadir TCR diversity decline inversely tracked overall survival among those who died. After lymphocyte nadir, photon-treated repertoires showed oligoclonal expansion, especially CD8+ Temra. Authors raise, but do not show, better survival with proton therapy.

Data came from immunoSEQ multiplex PCR; TCRdb stores just in-frame clones and leaves some out. The sample gives approximately 91,000 clones, around four fifths of which show up once; approximately 1.3% is in the top ten. CDR3 size: 17 residues. With V trimmed by 3 bases and J by 6 bases, 12 bases remained unmatched. The germline CDR1 and CDR2 sequences are MGHRA and YSYEKL. Sequencing was performed on peripheral blood, taken from a patient treated with proton-based radiotherapy. The receptor comes from a man between 60 and 75 years old with pancreatic cancer. The rearrangement links TRBV4-1 to TRBJ1-4, with TRBD1 identical over 8 bases. Written as DNA, the CDR3 is TGCGCCAGCAGCCAGGGGGTTTTTGACAGGGGAGATGAAAAACTGTTTTTT. It is translated as CASSQGVFDRGDEKLFF.